The rows below give T cell receptor beta chains drawn from one sample of a study of response to subunit inactivated influenza vaccine. TCRdb recomputed calls from the RT-PCR reads with MiXCR, one row per CDR3 protein. Here the sample spans roughly 460,000 distinct CDR3 sequences, 9.5% to 13% being singletons. The sample in question was PBMCs from blood, obtained more than 35 days after vaccination. These receptors were collected from a man aged 50-60 years who received an inactivated influenza vaccine. CDR3s include the opening cysteine and the closing phenylalanine or tryptophan. The order of the fields is V gene, clone size, D gene, J gene, CDR3 protein, CDR3 DNA. A D gene is named only where the DNA matches it firmly. Size values are once, few and many counts, or a class for expanded clones, and some rows have none.

V gene: TRBV21-1
clone size: -
D gene: -
J gene: TRBJ1-1
CDR3 protein: CASSKRQGNTEAFF
CDR3 DNA: TGTGCCAGCAGCAAACGACAGGGGAACACTGAAGCTTTCTTT

V gene: TRBV20-1
clone size: -
D gene: -
J gene: TRBJ2-3
CDR3 protein: CSARTGASTDTQYF
CDR3 DNA: TGCAGTGCTAGAACTGGGGCTAGCACAGATACGCAGTATTTT

V gene: TRBV7-9
clone size: few
D gene: -
J gene: TRBJ2-5
CDR3 protein: CASSLKRRGLRQETQYF
CDR3 DNA: TGTGCCAGCAGCTTAAAGAGGAGGGGGCTTCGCCAAGAGACCCAGTACTTC

V gene: TRBV28
clone size: few
D gene: -
J gene: TRBJ2-5
CDR3 protein: CASSQTRMEETQYF
CDR3 DNA: TGTGCCAGCAGTCAGACTAGGATGGAAGAGACCCAGTACTTC

V gene: TRBV29-1
clone size: few
D gene: -
J gene: TRBJ1-2
CDR3 protein: CSVEDREGTGYTF
CDR3 DNA: TGCAGCGTTGAAGATCGGGAGGGAACGGGCTACACCTTC

V gene: TRBV20-1
clone size: -
D gene: -
J gene: TRBJ2-1
CDR3 protein: CSATGDRERYYEQFF
CDR3 DNA: TGCAGTGCCACGGGAGACAGGGAAAGGTATTATGAGCAGTTCTTC

V gene: TRBV12-3/TRBV12-4
clone size: many
D gene: -
J gene: TRBJ2-2
CDR3 protein: CASSLRDTGELFF
CDR3 DNA: TGTGCCAGCTCTCTTAGAGACACCGGGGAGCTGTTTTTT

V gene: TRBV27
clone size: -
D gene: -
J gene: TRBJ2-2
CDR3 protein: CASSLYRVGRTGELFF
CDR3 DNA: TGTGCCAGCAGCCTCTACAGGGTCGGTCGAACCGGGGAGCTGTTTTTT

V gene: TRBV6-2/TRBV6-3
clone size: -
D gene: TRBD1
J gene: TRBJ2-1
CDR3 protein: CASSYGDRGLNEQFF
CDR3 DNA: TGTGCCAGCAGTTACGGTGACAGGGGGCTGAATGAGCAGTTCTTC

V gene: TRBV12-3/TRBV12-4
clone size: many
D gene: -
J gene: TRBJ1-2
CDR3 protein: CASSWGSDYGYTF
CDR3 DNA: TGTGCCAGCAGTTGGGGGTCAGACTATGGCTACACCTTC

V gene: TRBV7-2
clone size: -
D gene: -
J gene: TRBJ2-7
CDR3 protein: CASTLDVQNYEQYF
CDR3 DNA: TGTGCCAGCACCTTAGACGTACAGAACTACGAGCAGTACTTC

V gene: TRBV7-3
clone size: few
D gene: TRBD2
J gene: TRBJ2-3
CDR3 protein: CASSARGDGLVDTQYF
CDR3 DNA: TGTGCCAGCAGCGCACGGGGGGACGGTCTTGTAGATACGCAGTATTTT

V gene: TRBV5-1
clone size: few
D gene: TRBD2
J gene: TRBJ2-1
CDR3 protein: CASHLAGVYNEQFF
CDR3 DNA: TGCGCCAGCCATCTAGCGGGGGTCTACAATGAGCAGTTCTTC

V gene: TRBV7-3
clone size: many
D gene: TRBD2
J gene: TRBJ2-3
CDR3 protein: CASSSDLAGGGDTQYF
CDR3 DNA: TGTGCCAGCAGCTCCGATCTAGCGGGAGGTGGAGATACGCAGTATTTT

V gene: TRBV5-1
clone size: -
D gene: -
J gene: TRBJ2-7
CDR3 protein: CASSLGEWYEQYF
CDR3 DNA: TGCGCCAGCAGCTTGGGAGAGTGGTACGAGCAGTACTTC